This T cell receptor beta chain was found in a study of T cell repertoires in cytomegalovirus infection. Study background: Selected CMV epitopes included recently identified HLA-C-restricted ones as well as well-studied HLA-B-restricted ones. Public TCR beta signatures provided an indication of both CMV infection and a matching HLA type.

This clonotype was seen more than once but under ten times. The target antigen is unknown. Each CDR3 protein gets one entry after TCRdb re-called the reads with MiXCR. The sample records 110,000 or so distinct CDR3 sequences, about 30% being singletons. Germline V gene data show CDR1 as SEHNR and CDR2 as FQNEAQ (reference sequence). This CDR3 has 14 amino acids. Trimming took off 1 base at V and 1 base at J, with 7 bases between the two ends. The TCR comes from a human donor in good health (CMV status not recorded). Some clones in this sample may be carry-over from other donors' samples. Specimen: CD8+ T cells from cultured PBMCs, collected from culture after CMV antigen stimulation. V and J are TRBV7-9 and TRBJ1-1; D gene unclear. The CDR3 DNA is TGTGCCAGCAGCTTAGTCTCCAGGAACACTGAAGCTTTCTTT. This translates into CASSLVSRNTEAFF.